Presented here are 6 T cell receptor beta chains from one specimen sequenced in a study of monozygotic twins with inflammatory bowel disease. Reprocessing the 5' RACE reads, TCRdb reports a single entry for every CDR3 protein and omits DNA. This listing includes hundreds of thousands of distinct CDR3 sequences. Sequencing was done on a sample of blood. The receptor set was obtained from a human donor with ulcerative colitis or Crohn's disease, or a healthy co-twin of an affected twin (not recorded which).

The chain employs TRBV12-3 or TRBV12-4 and TRBJ2-7; the TRBD2 assignment by TCRdb is unverifiable without DNA. The CDR3 consists of 14 residues. The CDR3 loop reads CASSFAAAGNEQYF.

The chain couples TRBV5-1 to TRBJ2-1. This CDR3 is 15 amino acids long. Germline V CDR1 and CDR2: SGHRS, YFSETQ. The CDR3 loop is CASSLAASAYNEQFF.

CDR3 protein: CSVWTGYNEQFF. J is TRBJ2-1 and V is TRBV29-1; checking the TCRdb D call of TRBD1 is not possible without DNA. Germline-derived CDR1 and CDR2 are SQVTM and ANQGSEA. The CDR3 has 12 residues.

The genes are TRBV28 and TRBJ1-1; the D call from TCRdb, TRBD1, cannot be confirmed without DNA. From germline, CDR1 is MDHEN and CDR2 SYDVKM. This CDR3 is 14 amino acids long. The CDR3 loop reads CASSLYAPDTEAFF.

The V call is TRBV20-1, the J call TRBJ2-5; the D call of TRBD2 rests on TCRdb alone, since no DNA is present to check it. The CDR3 length is 13 residues. Germline CDR1 reads DFQATT; CDR2 reads SNEGSKA (reference sequence). CDR3 residues: CSAETRLGETQYF.

The CDR3 loop reads CASSQDKAYEQYF. This chain connects TRBV4-2 to TRBJ2-7. This CDR3 spans 13 amino acids. Germline CDR1 LGHNA, CDR2 YNFKEQ.